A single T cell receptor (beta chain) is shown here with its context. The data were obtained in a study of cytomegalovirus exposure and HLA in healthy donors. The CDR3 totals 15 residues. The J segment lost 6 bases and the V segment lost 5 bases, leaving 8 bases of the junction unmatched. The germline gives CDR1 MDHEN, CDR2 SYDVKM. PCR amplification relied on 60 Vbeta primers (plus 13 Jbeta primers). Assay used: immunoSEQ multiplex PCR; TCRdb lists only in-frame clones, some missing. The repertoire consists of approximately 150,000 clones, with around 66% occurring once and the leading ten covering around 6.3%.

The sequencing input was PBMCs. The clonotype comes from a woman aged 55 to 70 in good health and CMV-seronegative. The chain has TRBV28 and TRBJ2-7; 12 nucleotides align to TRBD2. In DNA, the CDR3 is TGTGCCAGCAGTCCTAGCGGGAGGGTCCCTCCCGAGCAGTACTTC. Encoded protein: CASSPSGRVPPEQYF.